The clone carrying this TCR beta chain was picked up one time. Its cognate antigen is unknown. The PCR ran on 60 Vbeta and 13 Jbeta primers. Sequencing was performed with immunoSEQ multiplex PCR; in TCRdb, only in-frame clones are kept and a portion is missing. This repertoire shows 130,000 or so clones, more than 60% found once; its top ten account for 9% to 9.5%. The CDR3 runs 14 residues. Germline CDR1 reads SGDLS; CDR2 reads YYNGEE. The V end was cut by 0 bases, the J end by 6 bases, with 12 bases between. The data stem from a study of cytomegalovirus exposure and HLA in healthy donors. Study details: HLA-typed donors were the source of about 85 million unique TCRs, which an early data release held. Study-level points and caveats: An analysis done earlier found most TCR beta V segments productive about 87% or about 30% of the time. Upon later analysis, TCR association rates were observed to vary by HLA locus, being highest for DRB1 and lowest for HLA-C. In all likelihood, a cluster of highly shared sequence variants was a sequencing artifact.

This receptor was taken from a woman between 45 and 65 years old in good health and CMV-seropositive. The chain has TRBV9 and TRBJ1-1; a possible D gene is TRBD1 (5 bases). The specimen sequenced was PBMCs. This chain's CDR3 is CASSVGGGTAEAFF. The DNA of the CDR3 is TGTGCCAGCAGCGTAGGGGGGGGGACGGCTGAAGCTTTCTTT.